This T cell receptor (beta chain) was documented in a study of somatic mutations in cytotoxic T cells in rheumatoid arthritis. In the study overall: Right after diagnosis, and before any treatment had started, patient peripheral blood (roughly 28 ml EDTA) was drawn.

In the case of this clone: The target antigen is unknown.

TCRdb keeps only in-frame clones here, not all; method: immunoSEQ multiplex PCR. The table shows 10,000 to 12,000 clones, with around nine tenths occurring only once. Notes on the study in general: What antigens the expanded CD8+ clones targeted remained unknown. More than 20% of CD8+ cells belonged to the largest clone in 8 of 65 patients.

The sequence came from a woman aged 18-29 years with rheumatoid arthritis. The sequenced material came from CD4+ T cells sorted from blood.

CDR3 bases: TGTGCCAGCAGTACAGGAGAGAGATTGGATACGCAGTATTTT. Its translation: CASSTGERLDTQYF. The chain combines TRBV11-2 with TRBJ2-3; possible D gene TRBD1, 5 bases. Looked up from germline, CDR1 is SGHAT and CDR2 is FQNNGV. The V end lost 6 bases, the J end lost 6 bases, and 16 bases lay between the germline ends. The CDR3 runs 14 residues.